This T cell receptor beta chain comes out of a study of blood T cell repertoires in COVID-19. Background on the study: PBMCs, B-cell-depleted T cells, or T cells provided the cDNA or gDNA that made up the material.

Sequencing used immunoSEQ multiplex PCR; TCRdb keeps in-frame clones, though not all of them. The sample carries approximately 160,000 clones, over 70% recorded once. This clone was seen a single time. The CDR3 has 14 amino acids. Germline V lookup: CDR1 LGHDT, CDR2 YNNKEL (reference sequence). Trimming removed 5 bases from V and 0 bases from J, with 10 bases in between. Adults between roughly 18 and 90 years of age took part from 24 US areas. The TCR sequence derives from a woman between 45 and 60 years old in a cohort exposed to, infected with or recovered from COVID-19 (not recorded which). Sequenced input: PBMCs or T cells enriched from blood (not recorded which). The J gene is TRBJ1-1, the V gene TRBV3-1 (or the pseudogene TRBV3-2), with D perhaps TRBD1 (5 bases). The CDR3: CASSDAGLNTEAFF. CDR3 bases: TGTGCCAGCAGCGACGCAGGGCTGAACACTGAAGCTTTCTTT.